This is a list of T cell receptor beta chains from one sample in a study of shared clonotypes between healthy human individuals. The data were produced by immunoSEQ multiplex PCR, yet TCRdb's version contains in-frame clones alone and is incomplete. The table lists about 670,000 clones, around 72% of them singletons. The sample consisted of memory CD4+ T cells sorted from blood. The receptors shown here come from a woman aged 25 to 39 in good health. Both conserved end residues are part of each CDR3. Fields, in order: V gene, J gene, D gene, clone size, CDR3 protein, CDR3 DNA. The D gene is left open where the match is weak. Size is omitted from some rows. Given values are once, few, many or a class for expanded clones.

>TRBV28|TRBJ2-5|TRBD2|NA
CASSRLAGVEETQYF
TGTGCCAGCAGTCGCCTAGCGGGAGTTGAAGAGACCCAGTACTTC
>TRBV7-2|TRBJ2-3|NA|NA
CASSLDGHTDTQYF
TGTGCCAGCAGCTTAGACGGACACACAGATACGCAGTATTTT
>TRBV19|TRBJ1-1|TRBD1|NA
CASSIGTGENTEAFF
TGTGCCAGTAGTATAGGAACAGGGGAGAACACTGAAGCTTTCTTT
>TRBV10-3|TRBJ2-5|TRBD2|NA
CAISAPSGRRETQYF
TGTGCCATCAGTGCCCCCAGCGGGAGACGGGAGACCCAGTACTTC
>TRBV30|TRBJ1-2|NA|few
CAWRNRVRTNYGYTF
TGTGCCTGGAGAAACAGGGTACGAACTAACTATGGCTACACCTTC
>TRBV28|TRBJ1-5|NA|once
CASGRPPQPQHF
TGTGCCAGCGGGAGGCCCCCTCAGCCCCAGCATTTT
>TRBV2|TRBJ2-7|TRBD2|few
CASQAGSLGEQYF
TGTGCCAGCCAAGCGGGATCTCTGGGTGAGCAGTACTTC
>TRBV7-9|TRBJ1-2|NA|NA
CASSLLLINYGYTF
TGTGCCAGCAGCTTACTTTTAATTAACTATGGCTACACCTTC
>TRBV28|TRBJ2-7|NA|NA
CASSLLRTGSHYEQYF
TGTGCCAGCAGTCTTCTGAGGACGGGATCTCACTACGAGCAGTACTTC
>TRBV14|TRBJ2-1|NA|few
CASSGQGIRNEQFF
TGTGCCAGCAGTGGCCAGGGAATTCGAAATGAGCAGTTCTTC
>TRBV18|TRBJ2-2|TRBD2|NA
CASSPTSGRNTGELFF
TGTGCCAGCTCACCGACTAGCGGGAGGAACACCGGGGAGCTGTTTTTT
>TRBV4-2|TRBJ2-2|TRBD2|NA
CASSQKLAGVGGTGELFF
TGTGCCAGCAGCCAAAAACTAGCGGGAGTCGGAGGAACCGGGGAGCTGTTTTTT
>TRBV9|TRBJ1-4|NA|NA
CASSRGTTREKLFF
TGTGCCAGCAGCCGGGGGACCACCCGGGAAAAACTGTTTTTT
>TRBV27|TRBJ2-7|TRBD1|NA
CASSDPGQGAGNEQYF
TGTGCCAGCAGTGACCCGGGACAGGGGGCGGGCAACGAGCAGTACTTC
>TRBV6-6|TRBJ1-5|NA|NA
CASSRPGSNQPQHF
TGTGCCAGCAGTCGGCCCGGTAGCAATCAGCCCCAGCATTTT
>TRBV29-1|TRBJ2-5|TRBD2|NA
CSAWTSGRAQETQYF
TGCAGCGCCTGGACTAGCGGGAGGGCTCAAGAGACCCAGTACTTC
>TRBV10-3|TRBJ2-1|TRBD2|NA
CAISDAGTSRYNEQFF
TGTGCCATCAGTGACGCCGGGACTAGCAGATACAATGAGCAGTTCTTC
>TRBV19|TRBJ1-4|NA|few
CASTPMGGLNEKLFF
TGTGCCAGTACCCCCATGGGGGGACTGAATGAAAAACTGTTTTTT
>TRBV5-1|TRBJ1-5|NA|few
CASSLGQNQPQHF
TGCGCCAGCAGCTTGGGACAGAATCAGCCCCAGCATTTT
>TRBV29-1|TRBJ1-4|TRBD1|NA
CSARRRTGSRLDEKLFF
TGCAGCGCCCGAAGGCGGACAGGGAGTCGCCTGGATGAAAAACTGTTTTTT
>TRBV6-1|TRBJ2-5|TRBD2|NA
CASRKLAARLGTQYF
TGTGCCAGCAGAAAACTAGCGGCCCGTTTAGGGACCCAGTACTTC
>TRBV15|TRBJ2-6|NA|NA
CATSREVRSGANVLTF
TGTGCCACCAGCAGAGAAGTTCGTTCTGGGGCCAACGTCCTGACTTTC
>TRBV5-1|TRBJ2-3|NA|NA
CASSVYSGIWADTQYF
TGCGCCAGCAGCGTCTATTCCGGGATTTGGGCAGATACGCAGTATTTT
>TRBV7-9|TRBJ1-2|NA|few
CASSQPGQRNYGYTF
TGTGCCAGCAGCCAACCCGGACAGCGTAACTATGGCTACACCTTC
>TRBV19|TRBJ2-1|TRBD1|NA
CASSSGTGVDNEQFF
TGTGCCAGTAGTAGCGGGACAGGGGTTGACAATGAGCAGTTCTTC
>TRBV2|TRBJ2-7|TRBD2|NA
CASSGIRGRLAGGPYEQYF
TGTGCCAGCAGTGGTATACGTGGGAGACTAGCGGGAGGTCCCTACGAGCAGTACTTC
>TRBV28|TRBJ2-3|TRBD2|NA
CASSFGRRAGGFTDTQYF
TGTGCCAGCAGTTTTGGACGGCGAGCGGGAGGCTTCACAGATACGCAGTATTTT
>TRBV5-4|TRBJ2-5|TRBD1|few
CASSRDRVWETQYF
TGTGCCAGCAGCCGGGACAGGGTATGGGAGACCCAGTACTTC
>TRBV10-3|TRBJ2-1|TRBD2|NA
CAISSTSGRAGEQFF
TGTGCCATCTCCTCTACCAGCGGGAGGGCGGGTGAGCAGTTCTTC
>TRBV18|TRBJ2-5|NA|NA
CASSPFGTLRQETQYF
TGTGCCAGCTCACCTTTCGGGACCTTACGTCAAGAGACCCAGTACTTC
>TRBV18|TRBJ1-3|TRBD1|NA
CASSPTGSGNTIYF
TGTGCCAGCTCACCGACAGGGTCTGGAAACACCATATATTTT